The rows below give T cell receptor beta chains drawn from one sample of a study of CD8 T cells in Susac syndrome. One entry per CDR3 protein, called by TCRdb with MiXCR from the immunoSEQ multiplex PCR reads. The sample lists about 140,000 distinct CDR3 sequences, approximately 95% occurring once. The sample was CD4+ T cells from PBMCs. These receptors all stem from a human donor with Susac syndrome. Both conserved end residues are part of each CDR3. D genes are given only for firm matches. The listing skips clone size in some rows; elsewhere it reads once, few, many or a size class.

clone_size,v_call,j_call,d_call,cdr3_nt,cdr3_aa
NA,TRBV25-1,TRBJ2-7,NA,TGTGCCAGCAGCCCGAACGCAGTATACGAGCAGTACTTC,CASSPNAVYEQYF
once,TRBV11-2,TRBJ1-2,TRBD1,TGTGCCAGCAGCTCACCGGGACAGGCGTATGGCTACACCTTC,CASSSPGQAYGYTF
NA,TRBV12-3/TRBV12-4,TRBJ1-5,NA,TGTGCCAGCAGTTCGTGGGCATCTTCGAGGTCGAATCAGCCCCAGCATTTT,CASSSWASSRSNQPQHF
NA,TRBV20-1,TRBJ2-1,TRBD2,TGCAGCGCGACTAGCGGGGACAATGAGCAGTTCTTC,CSATSGDNEQFF
NA,TRBV3-1,TRBJ2-5,NA,TGTGCCAGCAGCCAAGTGGGGCAGAGGTTATGGGAGACCCAGTACTTC,CASSQVGQRLWETQYF
NA,TRBV29-1,TRBJ2-2,TRBD1,TGCAGCGTCTCCAGGGGGCTGGACACCGGGGAGCTGTTTTTT,CSVSRGLDTGELFF
NA,TRBV29-1,TRBJ1-1,TRBD1,TGCAGCGTTGATAGGAGGACAGGGGGCCCCCAGACTGAAGCTTTCTTT,CSVDRRTGGPQTEAFF
NA,TRBV18,TRBJ2-3,NA,TGTGCCAGCTCACTGGAGAGCCGGGCAGATACGCAGTATTTT,CASSLESRADTQYF
NA,TRBV28,TRBJ2-5,NA,TGTGCCAGCAGTACCAGCCCGGTAAGGGAGACCCAGTACTTC,CASSTSPVRETQYF
once,TRBV30,TRBJ1-5,NA,TGTGCCTGGAGTAGGGACGGGGACACTCAGCCCCAGCATTTT,CAWSRDGDTQPQHF
NA,TRBV7-2,TRBJ2-7,NA,TGTGCCAGCAGCTTAGGCGGCAGCCAATACGAGCAGTACTTC,CASSLGGSQYEQYF
NA,TRBV30,TRBJ1-4,NA,TGTGCCTGTACACTGGCAACTAATGAAAAACTGTTTTTT,CACTLATNEKLFF
NA,TRBV20-1,TRBJ2-7,TRBD2,TGCAGTGCTAGAGCCCTGACTAGCGGGGAAAATTACGAGCAGTACTTC,CSARALTSGENYEQYF
NA,TRBV30,TRBJ1-2,TRBD1,TGTGCCTGGAGTCGGACAGGGAAGACCTATGGCTACACCTTC,CAWSRTGKTYGYTF